The clone carrying this T cell receptor beta chain came up a few times. Its antigen remains unknown. Trimming left V 0 bases short and J 3 bases short, with 13 bases between. CDR3 size: 16 residues. CDR1 is SGDLS, CDR2 YYNGEE, per germline. The data belong to a study of cytomegalovirus exposure and HLA in healthy donors. Use of 60 Vbeta and 13 Jbeta primers characterized the PCR. Generated by immunoSEQ multiplex PCR, the TCRdb table keeps only in-frame clones and is missing some. Here the sample spans 110,000 to 150,000 clones, roughly 70% being singletons. Study-level findings and limits: A few of the chains that were CMV-associated were confirmed in vitro to be specific for CMV antigens. At a 0.05 false discovery rate, a later analysis found some 18,000 TCR beta sequences to be associated with HLA alleles. The study listed approximately 160 cytomegalovirus-associated TCR beta chains. There was a cluster of highly shared sequence variants that was likely a sequencing artifact.

This rearrangement joins TRBV9 to TRBJ2-1; the D gene is possibly TRBD2 (6 bases). This receptor was taken from a man aged 25 to 40 in good health and CMV-seronegative. The sequenced sample consisted of PBMCs. CDR3 protein: CASSVEPGVNYNEQFF. CDR3 DNA sequence: TGTGCCAGCAGCGTAGAGCCGGGGGTTAACTACAATGAGCAGTTCTTC.